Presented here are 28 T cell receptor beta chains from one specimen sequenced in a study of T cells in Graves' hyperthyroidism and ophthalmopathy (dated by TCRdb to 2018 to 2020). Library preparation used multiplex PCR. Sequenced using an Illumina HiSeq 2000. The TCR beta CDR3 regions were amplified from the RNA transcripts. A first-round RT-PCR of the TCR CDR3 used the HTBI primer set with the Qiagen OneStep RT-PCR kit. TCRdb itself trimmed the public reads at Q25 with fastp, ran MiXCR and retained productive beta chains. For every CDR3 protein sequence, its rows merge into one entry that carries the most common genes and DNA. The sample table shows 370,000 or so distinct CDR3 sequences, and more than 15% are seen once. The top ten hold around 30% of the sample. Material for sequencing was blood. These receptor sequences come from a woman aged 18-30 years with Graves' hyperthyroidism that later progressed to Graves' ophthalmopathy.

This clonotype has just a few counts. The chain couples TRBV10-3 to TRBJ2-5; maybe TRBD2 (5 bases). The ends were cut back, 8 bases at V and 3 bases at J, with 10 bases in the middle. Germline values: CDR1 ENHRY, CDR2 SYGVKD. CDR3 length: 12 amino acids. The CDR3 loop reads CAIGRGKETQYF. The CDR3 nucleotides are TGTGCCATCGGCCGGGGTAAAGAGACCCAGTACTTC.

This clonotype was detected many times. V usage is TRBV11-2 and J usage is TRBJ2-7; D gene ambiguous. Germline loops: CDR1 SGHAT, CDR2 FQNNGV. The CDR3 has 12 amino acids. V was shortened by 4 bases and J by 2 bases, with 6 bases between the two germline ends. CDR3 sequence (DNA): TGTGCCAGCAGCTCGGAGACCTACGAGCAGTACTTC. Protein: CASSSETYEQYF.

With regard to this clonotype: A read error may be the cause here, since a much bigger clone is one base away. CDR3 DNA: TGCAGTGCCGGACAGGTGGGGGCACTTCAGCCCCAGCATTTT. Amino acid sequence: CSAGQVGALQPQHF. The genes are TRBV20-1 and TRBJ1-5, with 7 positions matching TRBD1. CDR1 and CDR2 from the germline V gene are DFQATT and SNEGSKA (reference sequence). Trimming at V came to 6 bases and at J to 6 bases, leaving 11 bases not matched to a gene. This CDR3 has 14 residues.

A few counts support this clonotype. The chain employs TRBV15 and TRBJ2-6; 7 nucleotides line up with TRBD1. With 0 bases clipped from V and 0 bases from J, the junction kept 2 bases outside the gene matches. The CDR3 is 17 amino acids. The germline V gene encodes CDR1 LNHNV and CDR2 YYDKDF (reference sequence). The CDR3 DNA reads TGTGCCACCAGCAGAGAGGGGGACAGCTCTGGGGCCAACGTCCTGACTTTC. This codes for CATSREGDSSGANVLTF. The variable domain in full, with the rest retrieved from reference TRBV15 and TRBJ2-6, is DAMVIQNPRYQVTQFGKPVTLSCSQTLNHNVMYWYQQKSSQAPKLLFHYYDKDFNNEADTPDNFQSRRPNTSFCFLDIRSPGLGDTAMYLCATSREGDSSGANVLTFGAGSRLTVL.

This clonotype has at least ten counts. CDR3 sequence: CASRIQMNTEAFF. The CDR3 nucleotides read TGTGCCAGCAGAATACAGATGAACACTGAAGCTTTCTTT. The chain carries TRBV12-3 or TRBV12-4 and TRBJ1-1; no clear D. Trimming shortened V by 6 bases and J by 0 bases, and 8 bases separated the two germline ends. The CDR3 runs 13 residues.

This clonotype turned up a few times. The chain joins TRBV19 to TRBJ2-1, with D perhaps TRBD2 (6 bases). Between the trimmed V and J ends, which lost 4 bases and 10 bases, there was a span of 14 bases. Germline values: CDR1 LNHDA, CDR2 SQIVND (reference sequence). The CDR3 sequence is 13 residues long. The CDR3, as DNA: TGTGCCAGTAGTAAGGCGGGGACGGGGGAGCAGTTCTTC. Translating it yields CASSKAGTGEQFF.

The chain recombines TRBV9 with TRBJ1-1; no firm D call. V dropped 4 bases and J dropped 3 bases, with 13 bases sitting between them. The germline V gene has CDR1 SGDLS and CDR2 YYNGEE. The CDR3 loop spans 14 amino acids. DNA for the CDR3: TGTGCCAGCAGCCCCCGACAAGGGCACACTGAAGCTTTCTTT. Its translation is CASSPRQGHTEAFF.

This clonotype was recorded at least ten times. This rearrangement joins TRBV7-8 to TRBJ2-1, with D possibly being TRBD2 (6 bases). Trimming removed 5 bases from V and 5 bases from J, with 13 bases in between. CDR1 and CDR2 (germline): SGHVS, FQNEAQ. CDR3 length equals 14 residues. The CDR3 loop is CASSKGTGHNEQFF. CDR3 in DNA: TGTGCCAGCAGCAAAGGGACTGGCCACAATGAGCAGTTCTTC.

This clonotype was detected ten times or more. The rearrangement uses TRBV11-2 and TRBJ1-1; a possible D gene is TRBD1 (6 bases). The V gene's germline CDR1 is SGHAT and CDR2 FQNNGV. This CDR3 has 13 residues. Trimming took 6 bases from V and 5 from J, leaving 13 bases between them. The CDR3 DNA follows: TGTGCCAGCAGATACACAGGGTGGACTGAAGCTTTCTTT. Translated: CASRYTGWTEAFF.

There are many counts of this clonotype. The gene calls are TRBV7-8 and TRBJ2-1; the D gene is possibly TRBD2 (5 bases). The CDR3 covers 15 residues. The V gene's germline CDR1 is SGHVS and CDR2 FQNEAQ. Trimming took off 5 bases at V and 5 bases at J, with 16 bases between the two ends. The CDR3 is CASSLRGAFDNEQFF. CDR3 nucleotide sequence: TGTGCCAGCAGCCTACGGGGAGCTTTCGACAATGAGCAGTTCTTC.

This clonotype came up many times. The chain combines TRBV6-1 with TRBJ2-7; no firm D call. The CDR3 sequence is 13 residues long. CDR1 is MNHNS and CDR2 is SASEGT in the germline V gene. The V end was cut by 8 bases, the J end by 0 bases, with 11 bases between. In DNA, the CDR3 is TGTGCCAGCGGGCCCGGCATCTCCTACGAGCAGTACTTC. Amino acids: CASGPGISYEQYF.

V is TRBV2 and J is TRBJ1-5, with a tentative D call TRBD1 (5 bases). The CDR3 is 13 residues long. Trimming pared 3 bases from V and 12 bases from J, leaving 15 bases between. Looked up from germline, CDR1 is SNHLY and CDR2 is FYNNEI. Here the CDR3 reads CASSDGQGWIQHF. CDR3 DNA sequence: TGTGCCAGCAGTGATGGGCAGGGTTGGATCCAGCATTTT.

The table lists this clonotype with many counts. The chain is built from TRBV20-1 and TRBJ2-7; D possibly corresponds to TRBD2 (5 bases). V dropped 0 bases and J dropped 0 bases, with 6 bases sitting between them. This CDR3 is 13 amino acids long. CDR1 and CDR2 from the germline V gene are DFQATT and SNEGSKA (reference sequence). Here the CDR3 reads CSAREAGSYEQYF. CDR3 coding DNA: TGCAGTGCTAGAGAGGCGGGCTCCTACGAGCAGTACTTC.

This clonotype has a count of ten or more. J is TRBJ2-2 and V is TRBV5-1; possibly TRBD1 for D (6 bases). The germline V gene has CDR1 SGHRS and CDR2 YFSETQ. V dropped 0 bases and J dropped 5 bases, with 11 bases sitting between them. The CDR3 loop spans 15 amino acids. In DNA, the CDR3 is TGCGCCAGCAGCTTGGTACAGGGTGGAACCGGGGAGCTGTTTTTT. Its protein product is CASSLVQGGTGELFF.

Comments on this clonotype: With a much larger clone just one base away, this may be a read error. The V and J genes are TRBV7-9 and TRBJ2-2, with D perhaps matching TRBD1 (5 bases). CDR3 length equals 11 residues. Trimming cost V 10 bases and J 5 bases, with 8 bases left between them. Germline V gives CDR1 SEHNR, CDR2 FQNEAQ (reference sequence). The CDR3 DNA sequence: TGTGCCACCAAGGGGACCGGGGAGCTGTTTTTT. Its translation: CATKGTGELFF. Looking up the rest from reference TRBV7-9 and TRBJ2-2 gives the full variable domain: DTGVSQNPRHKITKRGQNVTFRCDPISEHNRLYWYRQTLGQGPEFLTYFQNEAQLEKSRLLSDRFSAERPKGSFSTLEIQRTEQGDSAMYLCATKGTGELFFGEGSRLTVL.

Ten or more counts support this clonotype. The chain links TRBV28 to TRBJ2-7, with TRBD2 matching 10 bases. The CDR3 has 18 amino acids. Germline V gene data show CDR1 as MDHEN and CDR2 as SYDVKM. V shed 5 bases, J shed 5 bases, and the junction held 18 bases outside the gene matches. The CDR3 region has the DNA TGTGCCAGCAGTCCTCGTTCCAGCGGGAGGGCCCGTGTGAACGAGCAGTACTTC. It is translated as CASSPRSSGRARVNEQYF.

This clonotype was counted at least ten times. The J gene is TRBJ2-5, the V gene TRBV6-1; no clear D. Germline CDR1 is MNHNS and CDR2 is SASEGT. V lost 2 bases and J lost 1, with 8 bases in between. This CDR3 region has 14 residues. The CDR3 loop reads CASSERPGQETQYF. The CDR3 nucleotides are TGTGCCAGCAGTGAACGGCCAGGCCAAGAGACCCAGTACTTC.

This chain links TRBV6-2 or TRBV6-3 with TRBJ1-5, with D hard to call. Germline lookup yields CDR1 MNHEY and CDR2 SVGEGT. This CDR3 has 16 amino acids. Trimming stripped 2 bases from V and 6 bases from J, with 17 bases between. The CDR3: CASSYQVLSGGQPQHF. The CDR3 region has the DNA TGTGCCAGCAGTTACCAGGTCCTATCGGGCGGTCAGCCCCAGCATTTT.

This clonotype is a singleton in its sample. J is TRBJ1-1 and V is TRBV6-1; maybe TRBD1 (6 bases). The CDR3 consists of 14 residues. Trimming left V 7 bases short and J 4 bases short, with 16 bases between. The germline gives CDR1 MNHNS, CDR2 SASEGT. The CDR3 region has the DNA TGTGCCAGCACTCCAGCCCAGGGGAGCACTGAAGCTTTCTTT. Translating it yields CASTPAQGSTEAFF.

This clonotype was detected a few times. The CDR3 DNA is TGTGCCAGCAGACCCGGGGAGGGAGAGACCCAGTACTTC. The encoded protein is CASRPGEGETQYF. This chain joins TRBV6-1 and TRBJ2-5; TRBD2 matches 7 bases. Germline CDR1 MNHNS, CDR2 SASEGT. V shed 6 bases and J 4 bases; nucleotides not matched to a gene: 5. CDR3 length equals 13 residues.

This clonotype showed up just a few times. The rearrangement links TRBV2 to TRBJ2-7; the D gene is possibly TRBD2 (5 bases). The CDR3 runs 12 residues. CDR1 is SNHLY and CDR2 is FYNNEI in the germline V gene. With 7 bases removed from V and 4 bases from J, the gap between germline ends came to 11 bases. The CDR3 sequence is CASTGSLYEQYF. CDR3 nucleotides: TGTGCCAGCACTGGGAGTCTTTACGAGCAGTACTTC. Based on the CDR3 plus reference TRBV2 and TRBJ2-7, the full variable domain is EPEVTQTPSHQVTQMGQEVILRCVPISNHLYFYWYRQILGQKVEFLVSFYNNEISEKSEIFDDQFSVERPDGSNFTLKIRSTKLEDSAMYFCASTGSLYEQYFGPGTRLTVT.

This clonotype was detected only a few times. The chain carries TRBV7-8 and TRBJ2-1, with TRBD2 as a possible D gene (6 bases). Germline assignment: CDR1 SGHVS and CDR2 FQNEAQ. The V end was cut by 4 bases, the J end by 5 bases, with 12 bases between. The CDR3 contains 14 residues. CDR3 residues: CASSSGLFNNEQFF. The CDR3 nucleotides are TGTGCCAGCAGCTCGGGACTCTTTAACAATGAGCAGTTCTTC.

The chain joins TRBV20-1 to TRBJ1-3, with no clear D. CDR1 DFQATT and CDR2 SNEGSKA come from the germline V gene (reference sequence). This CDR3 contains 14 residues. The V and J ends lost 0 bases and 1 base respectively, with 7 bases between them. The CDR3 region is CSARDHGSGNTIYF. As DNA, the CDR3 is TGCAGTGCTAGAGATCACGGATCTGGAAACACCATATATTTT.

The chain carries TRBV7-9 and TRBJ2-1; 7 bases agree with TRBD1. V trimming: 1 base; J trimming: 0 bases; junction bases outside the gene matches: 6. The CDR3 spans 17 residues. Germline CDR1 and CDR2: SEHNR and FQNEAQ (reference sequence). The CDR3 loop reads CASSLEKGASSYNEQFF. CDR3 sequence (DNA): TGTGCCAGCAGCTTAGAGAAGGGGGCTAGCTCCTACAATGAGCAGTTCTTC.

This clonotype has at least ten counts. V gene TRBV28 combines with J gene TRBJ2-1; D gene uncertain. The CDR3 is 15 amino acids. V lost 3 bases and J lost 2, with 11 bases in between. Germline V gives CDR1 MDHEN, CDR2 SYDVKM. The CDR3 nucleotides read TGTGCCAGCAGTTTGAAGGGCAACCCCTACAATGAGCAGTTCTTC. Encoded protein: CASSLKGNPYNEQFF.

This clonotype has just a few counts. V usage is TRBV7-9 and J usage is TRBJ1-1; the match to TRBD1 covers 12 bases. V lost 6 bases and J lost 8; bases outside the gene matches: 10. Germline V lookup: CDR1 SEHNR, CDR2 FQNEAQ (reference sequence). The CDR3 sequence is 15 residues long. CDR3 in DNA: TGTGCCAGCAGTGAAAGGGGACAGGGGGCAGGCGAAGCTTTCTTT. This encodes CASSERGQGAGEAFF.

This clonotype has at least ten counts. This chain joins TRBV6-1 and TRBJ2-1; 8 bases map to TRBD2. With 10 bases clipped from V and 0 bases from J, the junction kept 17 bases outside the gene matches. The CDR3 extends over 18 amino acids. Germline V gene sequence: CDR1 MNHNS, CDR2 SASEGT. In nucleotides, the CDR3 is TGTGCCACCCAGGCCGCGGGAGGTCTCTCAAGCTCCTACAATGAGCAGTTCTTC. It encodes CATQAAGGLSSSYNEQFF.

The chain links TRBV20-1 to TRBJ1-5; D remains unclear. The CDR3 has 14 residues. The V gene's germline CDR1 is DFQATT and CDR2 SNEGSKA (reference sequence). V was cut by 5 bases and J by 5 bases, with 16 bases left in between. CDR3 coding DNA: TGCAGTGCTCCCTTGACGGGGTTTCATCAGCCCCAGCATTTT. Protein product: CSAPLTGFHQPQHF.